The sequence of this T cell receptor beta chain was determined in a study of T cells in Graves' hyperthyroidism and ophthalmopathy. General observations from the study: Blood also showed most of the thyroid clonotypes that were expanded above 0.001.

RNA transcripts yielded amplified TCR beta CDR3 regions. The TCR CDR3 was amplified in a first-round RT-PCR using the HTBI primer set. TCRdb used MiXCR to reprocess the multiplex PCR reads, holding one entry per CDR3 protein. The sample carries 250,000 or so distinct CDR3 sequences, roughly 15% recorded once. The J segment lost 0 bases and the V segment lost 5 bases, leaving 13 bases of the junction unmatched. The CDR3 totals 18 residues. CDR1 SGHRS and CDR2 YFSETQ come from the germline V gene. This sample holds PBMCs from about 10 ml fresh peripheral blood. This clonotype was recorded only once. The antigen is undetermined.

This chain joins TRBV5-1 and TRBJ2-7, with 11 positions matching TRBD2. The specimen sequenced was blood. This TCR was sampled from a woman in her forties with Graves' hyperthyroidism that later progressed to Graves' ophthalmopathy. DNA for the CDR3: TGCGCCAGCAGAATATCCTCTTGGACTAGCGGGCCCTCCTACGAGCAGTACTTC. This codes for CASRISSWTSGPSYEQYF. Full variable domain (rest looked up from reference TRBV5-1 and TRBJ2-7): KAGVTQTPRYLIKTRGQQVTLSCSPISGHRSVSWYQQTPGQGLQFLFEYFSETQRNKGNFPGRFSGRQFSNSRSEMNVSTLELGDSALYLCASRISSWTSGPSYEQYFGPGTRLTVT.